The next 19 T cell receptor beta chains were all read from a single sample in a study of blood T cell repertoires in COVID-19. The data were produced by immunoSEQ multiplex PCR, yet TCRdb's version contains in-frame clones alone and is incomplete. Among 150,000 to 200,000 clones, around three quarters were seen once, and the ten largest hold 15% to 20%. Specimen: PBMCs or T cells enriched from blood (not recorded which). The receptors were sampled from a woman in her 70s in a cohort exposed to, infected with or recovered from COVID-19 (not recorded which).

The chain is built from TRBV6-5 and TRBJ1-3, with no clear D. Trimming pared 6 bases from V and 0 bases from J, leaving 6 bases between. Per germline, CDR1 MNHEY and CDR2 SVGAGI. The CDR3 is 13 amino acids. As DNA, the CDR3 is TGTGCCAGCAGCCAGTACTCTGGAAACACCATATATTTT. Protein sequence: CASSQYSGNTIYF.

This clone was detected only once. The rearrangement uses TRBV6-1 and TRBJ1-1; D is uncertain. This CDR3 contains 14 residues. Germline V gene lookup returns CDR1 MNHNS and CDR2 SASEGT. V was trimmed by 2 bases and J by 1 base, leaving 8 bases between them. This CDR3 is CASSELSTNTEAFF. The CDR3 coding sequence is TGTGCCAGCAGTGAACTTAGTACGAACACTGAAGCTTTCTTT.

The genes are TRBV29-1 and TRBJ2-3; 11 nucleotides agree with TRBD2. Germline values: CDR1 SQVTM, CDR2 ANQGSEA. This CDR3 is built from 16 residues. V shed 4 bases, J shed 5 bases, and the junction held 11 bases outside the gene matches. CDR3 DNA: TGCAGCGTTGGCGGGCCGACTAGCGGGGCCGGAGATACGCAGTATTTT. This sequence encodes CSVGGPTSGAGDTQYF.

The genes are TRBV4-1 and TRBJ1-1, with D possibly being TRBD1 (6 bases). This CDR3 has 15 residues. From germline, CDR1 is MGHRA and CDR2 YSYEKL. V lost 1 base and J 3 bases, leaving 12 bases between the germline ends. The CDR3 protein is CASSQGDILDTEAFF. For the CDR3, the DNA is TGCGCCAGCAGCCAAGGGGACATTTTGGACACTGAAGCTTTCTTT.

V usage is TRBV7-2 and J usage is TRBJ2-5, with D possibly matching TRBD1 (6 bases). The V end lost 2 bases, the J end lost 6 bases, and 16 bases lay between the germline ends. The CDR3 has 15 residues. CDR1 SGHTA and CDR2 FQGNSA come from the germline V gene. CDR3 nucleotides: TGTGCCAGCAGCTTATTAGGAAAAGGGGGAAAGACCCAGTACTTC. Translated, it gives CASSLLGKGGKTQYF.

This chain joins TRBV6-1 and TRBJ2-7; 9 bases match TRBD2. Losses at the gene ends were 3 bases for V and 6 bases for J; bases not matched to a gene: 6. CDR3 size: 14 residues. Germline CDR1 MNHNS, CDR2 SASEGT. The CDR3 loop is CASSEREGYGEQYF. CDR3 bases: TGTGCCAGCAGTGAGCGGGAGGGTTACGGCGAGCAGTACTTC.

The chain joins TRBV7-6 to TRBJ2-1, with 9 positions matching TRBD1. The CDR3 consists of 16 residues. Germline CDR1 reads SGHVS; CDR2 reads FNYEAQ. The ends lost 5 bases at V and 5 bases at J; junction bases unmatched: 10. CDR3 DNA: TGTGCCAGCAGCCCTATGGGACAGGGACTTCACAATGAGCAGTTCTTC. This sequence encodes CASSPMGQGLHNEQFF.

This clone came up a few times. The CDR3 DNA sequence: TGTGCCAGCAGCTGGACAGGGGAACAGCCCCAGCATTTT. It translates to CASSWTGEQPQHF. This chain uses TRBV7-8 with TRBJ1-5; 9 bases are shared with TRBD1. The CDR3 runs to 13 residues. The ends lost 4 bases at V and 7 bases at J; junction bases unmatched: 2. CDR1 and CDR2 from the germline V gene are SGHVS and FQNEAQ.

V and J are TRBV11-2 and TRBJ2-1, with D possibly matching TRBD2 (7 bases). Per germline, CDR1 SGHAT and CDR2 FQNNGV. V lost 1 base to trimming and J lost 4 bases, with 20 bases between them. This CDR3 comprises 18 residues. CDR3 sequence (DNA): TGTGCCAGCAGCTTAGGAGGAAGGGGGGGAAGCTTTTACAATGAGCAGTTCTTC. This gives the protein CASSLGGRGGSFYNEQFF.

V gene TRBV28 combines with J gene TRBJ1-2; possible D gene TRBD1, 5 bases. Germline CDR1 and CDR2: MDHEN and SYDVKM. This CDR3 contains 12 residues. Trimming pared 5 bases from V and 8 bases from J, leaving 12 bases between. In DNA form, the CDR3 reads TGTGCCAGCAGTCGCCGACAGATAGGCTACACCTTC. Translation: CASSRRQIGYTF.

V and J are TRBV5-1 and TRBJ1-1, with D possibly being TRBD1 (5 bases). The CDR3 loop spans 16 amino acids. Germline assignment: CDR1 SGHRS and CDR2 YFSETQ. Trimming cost V 0 bases and J 0 bases, with 12 bases left between them. The CDR3 nucleotides read TGCGCCAGCAGCTTGGGTGGACACCTTATGAACACTGAAGCTTTCTTT. Translation: CASSLGGHLMNTEAFF.

The chain uses TRBV28 and TRBJ2-1; D is possibly TRBD2 (6 bases). Trimming cost V 7 bases and J 9 bases, with 22 bases left between them. The CDR3 covers 15 residues. Germline V gene lookup returns CDR1 MDHEN and CDR2 SYDVKM. The CDR3 here is CASIRGGIGRGEQFF. The CDR3 DNA sequence: TGTGCCAGCATTCGTGGCGGGATTGGTCGTGGTGAGCAGTTCTTC.

This clone has more than one count but fewer than ten. The chain employs TRBV27 and TRBJ1-4; D not certain. V was clipped by 2 bases and J by 2 bases, with 6 bases between them. Germline CDR1 is MNHEY and CDR2 is SMNVEV (reference sequence). This CDR3 region has 14 residues. This CDR3 reads CASSLRRTNEKLFF. As DNA, the CDR3 is TGTGCCAGCAGTTTACGGCGGACTAATGAAAAACTGTTTTTT.

This chain links TRBV18 with TRBJ1-4, with D perhaps TRBD1 (5 bases). Germline CDR1 and CDR2: KGHSH and LQKENI. V lost 3 bases and J lost 8, with 13 bases in between. This CDR3 has 14 residues. CDR3 nucleotide sequence: TGTGCCAGCTCACCCTTCGGGACTGTAGAAAAACTGTTTTTT. This gives the protein CASSPFGTVEKLFF.

The V and J genes are TRBV5-1 and TRBJ2-3; possibly TRBD1 for D (6 bases). The germline V gene has CDR1 SGHRS and CDR2 YFSETQ. The CDR3 has 17 amino acids. The V end lost 0 bases, the J end lost 1 base, and 15 bases lay between the germline ends. The CDR3 coding sequence is TGCGCCAGCAGCTTGGTAGGGGGACCACACCGCACAGATACGCAGTATTTT. Translated: CASSLVGGPHRTDTQYF.

The chain is built from TRBV20-1 and TRBJ1-4, with D perhaps matching TRBD1 (6 bases). CDR1 is DFQATT, CDR2 SNEGSKA, per germline (reference sequence). V lost 3 bases and J lost 7, with 12 bases in between. The CDR3 has 13 residues. CDR3 sequence: CSASSGDGEKLFF. In nucleotides, the CDR3 is TGCAGTGCTAGTTCAGGGGATGGTGAAAAACTGTTTTTT.

This clone occurred a few times. CDR3 loop: CASTIAGRNEQFF. In DNA form, the CDR3 reads TGTGCCAGCACCATAGCGGGGAGGAATGAGCAGTTCTTC. V and J are TRBV27 and TRBJ2-1; TRBD2 aligns across 8 bases. Germline V lookup: CDR1 MNHEY, CDR2 SMNVEV (reference sequence). V gave up 7 bases and J gave up 7 bases; unmatched junction bases: 6. The length of the CDR3 is 13 residues.

This rearrangement joins TRBV5-4 to TRBJ2-3; D gene uncertain. Germline V lookup: CDR1 SGHNT, CDR2 YYREEE (reference sequence). There are 12 residues in the CDR3. The V and J ends lost 3 bases and 2 bases respectively, with 4 bases between them. CDR3 sequence (DNA): TGTGCCAGCAGCTCGTTCACAGATACGCAGTATTTT. Translating it yields CASSSFTDTQYF. The whole variable domain, remainder taken from reference TRBV5-4 and TRBJ2-3, is ETGVTQSPTHLIKTRGQQVTLRCSSQSGHNTVSWYQQALGQGPQFIFQYYREEENGRGNFPPRFSGLQFPNYSSELNVNALELDDSALYLCASSSFTDTQYFGPGTRLTVL.

The V gene is TRBV19, the J gene TRBJ2-4, with D uncertain. This CDR3 contains 14 residues. Trimming removed 6 bases from V and 2 bases from J, with 11 bases in between. CDR1 and CDR2 from the germline V gene are LNHDA and SQIVND (reference sequence). The chain's CDR3 is CASSSPVTKNIQYF. In DNA, the CDR3 is TGTGCCAGTAGCAGTCCAGTAACCAAAAACATTCAGTACTTC.